This entry features one T cell receptor beta chain sequence. Its specific antigen is unknown. No much larger clonotype is one base removed from it; base qualities were not supplied. Taken from cysteine to phenylalanine, the CDR3 has 14 residues. Only CDR3 DNA is held: 42 bases, read in frame from base 1. Based on the germline V gene, the CDR1 and CDR2 sequences are SGHRS and YFSETQ. Between the V and J ends, shortened by 4 bases and 6 bases respectively, the junction contains 13 bases. The immunoSEQ platform was used for deep TCRbeta sequencing. In the original analysis: Only productive rearrangements were exported from the immunoSEQ Analyzer for further analysis. T cell phenotypes were assigned to bulk TCRbeta clonotypes by matching to single-cell RNA+TCR-seq clones sharing the same TCRbeta sequence. Tumor enrichment of a clone was calculated by dividing the clone's tumor frequency by the clone's PBMC frequency, both taken from bulk TCR sequencing. TCRs were sorted with GLIPH into specificity groups, meaning clusters of distinct TCRs that share CDR3 motifs and likely recognize common antigens. Sourced from immuneACCESS, this table was stored by TCRdb with only in-frame sequences that have V and J called. A share of the clones is absent; for the studies checked, an unresolved V gene accounts for under half, and the remainder has no known explanation. V and J calls and clone size are given by that table; D and trimming were obtained from the DNA. This sample gives about 34,000 clones in total; 73% of them show up just once. Clones ranked in the top ten supply around 43% of the sample.

This record belongs to a study of T cells in tumors after PD-1 blockade (dated by TCRdb to between 2017 and 2020). At the level of the whole study: Patients with prior checkpoint blockade, systemic immunosuppressant use, or recent radiotherapy or other anti-cancer therapy within 4 weeks were excluded. Patients received pembrolizumab 200 mg every 3 weeks or cemiplimab 350 mg every 2 weeks. Some patients also continued taking vismodegib 150 mg daily during anti-PD-1 treatment. On average, peripheral blood samples had 95,000 to 140,000 TCR templates (range about 23,000-280,000) and 36,536 unique clonotypes. The study performed paired single-cell RNA and TCR sequencing on site-matched tumors from BCC or SCC patients before and after anti-PD-1 therapy. Bulk TCR sequencing was performed on roughly nine peripheral blood samples from roughly five patients to compare blood and tumor clonotypes. RECIST version 1.1 was used to assess clinical response.

Explained via the paper, the time point label denotes: after anti-PD-1 therapy. Genomic DNA extracted from tumor biopsies or peripheral blood was used for bulk TCRbeta sequencing, with input ranging from about 616 ng to 6,500 ng. All patients had histologically proven advanced or metastatic basal or squamous cell carcinoma and were poor candidates for surgical resection. Of the ten or so patients making up the basal cell carcinoma cohort, roughly eight underwent bulk tumor TCR sequencing. Findings and caveats that apply to the study as a whole: Roughly 41% of TCR clonotypes from the tumor were detected in blood, and certain novel exhausted tumor clones were present in blood collected before treatment, which suggests recruitment from the periphery. Where the novel T cell clones came from was not identified, and possible sources could include lymphoid organs or rare unexpanded clones inside the tumor or in the tumor periphery.

The sequence links TRBV5-1 to TRBJ2-2; the D match is possibly TRBD1 or TRBD2, with 6 bases aligned in each. The input for sequencing was PBMCs, taken after anti-PD-1 treatment. The clonotype comes from a human donor with basal cell carcinoma. Read as DNA, the sequence is TGCGCCAGCAGCGGCGGGACACGGGCCGGGGAGCTGTTTTTT. Its product reads: CASSGGTRAGELFF.